This T cell receptor (beta chain) is from a study of blood T cell repertoires in COVID-19. Study summary: The analysed material was cDNA or gDNA that came from T cells, B-cell-depleted T cells, or PBMCs.

The ends were cut back, 4 bases at V and 0 bases at J, with 19 bases in the middle. Germline loops: CDR1 SGHNT, CDR2 YYREEE (reference sequence). The CDR3 runs to 17 residues. In the authors' methods: Quantification of nucleated cells was approximated via reference gene primer amplification. The protocol was immunoSEQ multiplex PCR, while the TCRdb copy is restricted to in-frame clones and leaves out a portion. D and trimming were read from the DNA, whereas the V and J calls and clone size are those reported in that table. The table shows more than 25,000 clones, with 65% to 90% occurring only once. This chain links TRBV5-4 with TRBJ1-2, with TRBD1 as a possible D gene (6 bases). Material for sequencing was peripheral blood. This clonotype was obtained from a man aged 55 to 69 with active COVID-19. CDR3 sequence (DNA): TGTGCCAGCAGCCTTGACCCGGGGGGCAGAGCTAACTATGGCTACACCTTC. It is translated as CASSLDPGGRANYGYTF.